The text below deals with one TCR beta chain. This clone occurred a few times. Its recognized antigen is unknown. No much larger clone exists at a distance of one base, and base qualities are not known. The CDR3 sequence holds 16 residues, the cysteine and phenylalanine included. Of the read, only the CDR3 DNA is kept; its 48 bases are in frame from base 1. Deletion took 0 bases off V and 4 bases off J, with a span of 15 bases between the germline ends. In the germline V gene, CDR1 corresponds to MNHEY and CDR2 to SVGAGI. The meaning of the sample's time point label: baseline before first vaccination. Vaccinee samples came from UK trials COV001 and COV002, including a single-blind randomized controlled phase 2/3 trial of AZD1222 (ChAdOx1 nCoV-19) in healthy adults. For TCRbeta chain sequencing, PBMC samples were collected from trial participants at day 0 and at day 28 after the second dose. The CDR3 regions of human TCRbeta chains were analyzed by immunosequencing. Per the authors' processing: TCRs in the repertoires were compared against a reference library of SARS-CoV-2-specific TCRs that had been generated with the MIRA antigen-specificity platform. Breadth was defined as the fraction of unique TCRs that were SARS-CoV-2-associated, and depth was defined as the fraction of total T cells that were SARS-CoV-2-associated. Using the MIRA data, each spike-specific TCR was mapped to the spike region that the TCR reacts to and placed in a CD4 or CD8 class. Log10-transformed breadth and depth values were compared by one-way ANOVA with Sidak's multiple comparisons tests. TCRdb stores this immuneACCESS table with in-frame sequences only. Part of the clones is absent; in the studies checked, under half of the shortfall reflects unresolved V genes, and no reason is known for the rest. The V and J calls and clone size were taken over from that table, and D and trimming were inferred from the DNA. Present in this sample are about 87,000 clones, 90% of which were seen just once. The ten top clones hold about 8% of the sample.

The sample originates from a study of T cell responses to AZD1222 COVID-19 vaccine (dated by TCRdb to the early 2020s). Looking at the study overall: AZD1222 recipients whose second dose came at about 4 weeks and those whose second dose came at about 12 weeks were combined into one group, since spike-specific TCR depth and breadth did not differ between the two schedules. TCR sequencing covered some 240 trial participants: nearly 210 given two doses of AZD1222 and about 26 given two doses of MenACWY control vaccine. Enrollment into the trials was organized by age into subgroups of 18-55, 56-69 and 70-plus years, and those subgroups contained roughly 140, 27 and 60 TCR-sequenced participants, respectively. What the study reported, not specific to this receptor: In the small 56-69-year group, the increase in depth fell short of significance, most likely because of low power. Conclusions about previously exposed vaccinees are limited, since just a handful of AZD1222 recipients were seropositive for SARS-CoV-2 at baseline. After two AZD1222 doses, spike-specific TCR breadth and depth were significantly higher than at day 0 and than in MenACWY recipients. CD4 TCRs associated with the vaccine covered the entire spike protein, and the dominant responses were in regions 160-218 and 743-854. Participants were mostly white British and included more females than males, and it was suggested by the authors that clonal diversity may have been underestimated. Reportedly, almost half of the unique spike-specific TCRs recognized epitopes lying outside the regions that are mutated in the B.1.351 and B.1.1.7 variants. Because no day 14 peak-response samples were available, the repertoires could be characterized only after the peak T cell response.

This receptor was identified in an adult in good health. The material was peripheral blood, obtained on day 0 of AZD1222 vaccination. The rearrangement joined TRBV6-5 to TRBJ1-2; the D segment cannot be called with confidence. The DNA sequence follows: TGTGCCAGCAGTTACTCCCGGGCCATGCCCCCCTATGGCTACACCTTC. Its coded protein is CASSYSRAMPPYGYTF.